This T cell receptor (beta chain) is from a study of blood T cells in healthy people across ages. Isolation yielded PBMCs, at least 6.5 million per sample, in every case. The germline CDR1 and CDR2 sequences are LGHNA and YNFKEQ. V lost 5 bases to trimming and J lost 0 bases; unmatched junction nucleotides: 6. CDR3 length equals 16 residues. Through a sample-barcoded 5' primer and a J-beta primer mix, a second PCR was run for 7 to 11 cycles. The template-switch adaptor, which had 12 random nucleotides, put a tag on each cDNA molecule. Paired-end reads containing CDR3 totaled no fewer than 2.5 million for each sample. TCRdb passed the 5' RACE reads through MiXCR, listing each CDR3 protein once. The sample contains approximately 800,000 distinct CDR3 sequences, about 42% of which appear only once.

V is TRBV4-2 and J is TRBJ2-1, with TRBD2 matching over 8 bases. Sequencing input: blood. The TCR sequence derives from an elderly man in good health. In nucleotides, the CDR3 is TGTGCCAGCAGCGTCCTAGCGGGTAGCTCCTACAATGAGCAGTTCTTC. It is translated as CASSVLAGSSYNEQFF.